The 31 T cell receptor beta chains below were found in one sample sequenced in a study of vaccination and CD4 T cells after COVID-19. Cultured CD4+ T-cell DNA underwent Oncomine TCR Beta short-read sequencing. TCRdb fed the PCR reads into MiXCR, producing one record per CDR3 protein. The sample yields under 25,000 distinct CDR3 sequences, 35% to 50% seen once. Regarding treatment: roughly ten-day PBMC culture with coronavirus spike peptide pools or control peptides (ViraFEST assay). Antigen specificity for these receptors is unknown. Sequenced material: CD4+ T cells from blood, cultured in vitro, taken after SARS-CoV-2 vaccination. The receptors were gathered from a human donor who had recovered from COVID-19.

CDR3 loop: CASSQLSSYNSPLHF. The CDR3, as DNA: TGTGCCAGCAGCCAACTTAGCTCCTATAATTCACCCCTCCACTTT. This chain connects TRBV7-2 to TRBJ1-6; D gene uncertain. Germline loops: CDR1 SGHTA, CDR2 FQGNSA. The CDR3 sequence is 15 residues long. V lost 5 bases, J lost 0 bases, and 8 bases lay in between.

By sample fraction, this clonotype is medium-sized. The gene calls are TRBV6-1 and TRBJ1-2; D perhaps matches TRBD1 (6 bases). V lost 6 bases and J lost 6, with 20 bases in between. This CDR3 is 15 amino acids long. Germline V CDR1 and CDR2: MNHNS, SASEGT. The CDR3 is CASSLRGGALDGYTF. The DNA of the CDR3 is TGTGCCAGCAGCCTACGAGGGGGGGCCTTGGATGGCTACACCTTC.

This clonotype occurred a few times. This chain connects TRBV5-1 to TRBJ1-1; TRBD1 agrees at 7 bases. Per germline, CDR1 SGHRS and CDR2 YFSETQ. The CDR3 runs to 16 residues. V was clipped by 3 bases and J by 6 bases; unmatched bases: 14. The chain's CDR3 is CASSSGGAGPRAEAFF. The CDR3 region has the DNA TGCGCCAGCAGCTCAGGGGGGGCAGGGCCGAGGGCTGAAGCTTTCTTT.

This clonotype is a singleton in its sample. The chain combines TRBV24-1 with TRBJ1-5; 9 bases fit TRBD1. CDR1 and CDR2 from the germline V gene are KGHDR and SFDVKD. The CDR3 extends over 13 amino acids. Losses at the gene ends were 12 bases for V and 11 bases for J; bases not matched to a gene: 13. The CDR3 spells CASSPGQGFTQHF. In nucleotides, the CDR3 is TGTGCCTCCTCCCCGGGACAGGGATTCACCCAGCATTTT.

This chain connects TRBV6-1 to TRBJ2-4; D is undetermined. The CDR3 loop spans 11 amino acids. The V end was cut by 5 bases, the J end by 6 bases, with 5 bases between. The germline CDR1 and CDR2 sequences are MNHNS and SASEGT. The CDR3 DNA sequence: TGTGCCAGCAGTACCTTAAACATTCAGTACTTC. This sequence encodes CASSTLNIQYF.

The gene calls are TRBV20-1 and TRBJ1-5; D gene unclear. Trimming left V 1 base short and J 4 bases short, with 8 bases between. The CDR3 length is 13 residues. Germline V gene sequence: CDR1 DFQATT, CDR2 SNEGSKA (reference sequence). For the CDR3, the DNA is TGCAGTGCTAGAGGGGTCAGTAATCAGCCCCAGCATTTT. It specifies CSARGVSNQPQHF.

This clonotype was seen only once. The junction departs from the called germline gene at one end, perhaps through a read error. V gene TRBV6-1 combines with J gene TRBJ2-2, with D tentatively TRBD2 (6 bases). The CDR3 is made up of 15 amino acids. Germline V CDR1 and CDR2: MNHNS, SASEGT. This CDR3 reads CAISEGAGSTGELFF. Written as DNA, the CDR3 is TGTGCCATCAGTGAAGGCGCGGGGAGCACCGGGGAGCTGTTTTTT.

This clonotype was observed a few times. The V and J genes are TRBV20-1 and TRBJ2-7; possible D gene TRBD1, 5 bases. Per the germline V gene, CDR1 is DFQATT and CDR2 is SNEGSKA (reference sequence). The CDR3 has 14 residues. Between the trimmed V and J ends, which lost 0 bases and 4 bases, there was a span of 13 bases. DNA of the CDR3: TGCAGTGCTAGAGATGCCCAGACAGTTTACGAGCAGTACTTC. Its protein product is CSARDAQTVYEQYF.

V gene TRBV5-1 combines with J gene TRBJ2-5, with 16 bases that match TRBD2. The CDR3 is 18 amino acids. J gave up 1 base and V 3 bases, and 6 bases lay outside the gene matches. In germline, CDR1 is SGHRS, CDR2 YFSETQ. As DNA, the CDR3 is TGCGCCAGCAGCTCGGGACTAGCGGGGGGGGGCTTCCAAGAGACCCAGTACTTC. It specifies CASSSGLAGGGFQETQYF.

The rearrangement joins TRBV2 to TRBJ2-2; D unresolved. Trimming pared 7 bases from V and 0 bases from J, leaving 9 bases between. Germline lookup yields CDR1 SNHLY and CDR2 FYNNEI. This CDR3 comprises 14 residues. The CDR3 DNA sequence: TGTGCCAGCATGGCCAGCGCGAACACCGGGGAGCTGTTTTTT. Encoded protein: CASMASANTGELFF.

The rearrangement uses TRBV19 and TRBJ1-1; possible D gene TRBD1, 5 bases. CDR1 and CDR2 from the germline V gene are LNHDA and SQIVND (reference sequence). The ends were cut back, 3 bases at V and 3 bases at J, with 11 bases in the middle. This CDR3 is built from 14 residues. As DNA, the CDR3 is TGTGCCAGTAGTATGAGAGGGGAGGACACTGAAGCTTTCTTT. It encodes CASSMRGEDTEAFF.

The genes are TRBV20-1 and TRBJ2-7; the D gene is possibly TRBD2 (6 bases). Trimming took off 6 bases at V and 2 bases at J, with 11 bases between the two ends. The CDR3 extends over 12 amino acids. CDR1 and CDR2 (germline): DFQATT, SNEGSKA (reference sequence). CDR3 region: CSAARGTYEQYF. The CDR3 DNA is TGCAGTGCCGCGCGGGGAACCTACGAGCAGTACTTC.

The chain carries TRBV7-2 and TRBJ2-3, with D unclear. The CDR3 has 13 residues. From germline, CDR1 is SGHTA and CDR2 FQGNSA. V gave up 6 bases and J gave up 4 bases, with 11 bases separating them. Written as DNA, the CDR3 is TGTGCCAGCAGGCCCACCCAGGCAGATACGCAGTATTTT. Amino acids: CASRPTQADTQYF. The full variable domain, rest sourced from reference TRBV7-2 and TRBJ2-3, is GAGVSQSPSNKVTEKGKDVELRCDPISGHTALYWYRQSLGQGLEFLIYFQGNSAPDKSGLPSDRFSAERTGGSVSTLTIQRTQQEDSAVYLCASRPTQADTQYFGPGTRLTVL.

CDR3 sequence reads: CASREGKGSEKLFF. The CDR3 nucleotides are TGTGCCTCCAGGGAGGGCAAAGGGAGCGAAAAACTGTTTTTT. This chain links TRBV2 with TRBJ1-4; possible D gene TRBD1, 5 bases. Trimming removed 11 bases at V and 8 bases at J, with 21 bases between. This CDR3 is 14 amino acids long. Germline loops: CDR1 SNHLY, CDR2 FYNNEI. The full variable domain, completed using reference TRBV2 and TRBJ1-4, is EPEVTQTPSHQVTQMGQEVILRCVPISNHLYFYWYRQILGQKVEFLVSFYNNEISEKSEIFDDQFSVERPDGSNFTLKIRSTKLEDSAMYFCASREGKGSEKLFFGSGTQLSVL.

This chain connects TRBV2 to TRBJ1-1; unclear D gene. Trimming removed 6 bases from V and 2 bases from J, with 13 bases in between. This CDR3 is built from 14 residues. From germline, CDR1 is SNHLY and CDR2 FYNNEI. The CDR3 region has the DNA TGTGCCAGCAGCACCCAACGGGGTAACACTGAAGCTTTCTTT. This codes for CASSTQRGNTEAFF.

Comment on this clonotype: No conserved phenylalanine or tryptophan is present at the end of the CDR3, so a read error is the likely explanation. This chain joins TRBV20-1 and TRBJ2-2; 7 positions agree with TRBD1. The CDR3 is made up of 15 amino acids. Losses at the gene ends were 2 bases for V and 2 bases for J; bases not matched to a gene: 5. The germline CDR1 and CDR2 sequences are DFQATT and SNEGSKA (reference sequence). The CDR3 is CSARRDSLNTGELFS. The CDR3 bases are TGCAGTGCTAGACGGGACAGCTTAAACACCGGGGAGCTGTTTTCT.

The genes are TRBV29-1 and TRBJ2-1; 9 nucleotides agree with TRBD2. Germline assignment: CDR1 SQVTM and CDR2 ANQGSEA. The CDR3 contains 13 residues. V shed 4 bases, J shed 7 bases, and the junction held 5 bases outside the gene matches. In DNA, the CDR3 is TGCAGCGTTGGGCGCGGGAGGGATAATGAGCAGTTCTTC. This translates into CSVGRGRDNEQFF.

The genes are TRBV19 and TRBJ1-5; D call uncertain. Trimming pared 7 bases from V and 7 bases from J, leaving 11 bases between. The CDR3 is 12 residues long. Germline-derived CDR1 and CDR2 are LNHDA and SQIVND (reference sequence). The CDR3 DNA is TGTGCCAGTACCGGGTTGGGGCAGCCCCAGCATTTT. Translation gives CASTGLGQPQHF.

The genes are TRBV2 and TRBJ2-7; possible D gene TRBD1, 6 bases. Trimming shortened V by 6 bases and J by 0 bases, and 12 bases separated the two germline ends. The CDR3 runs to 14 residues. Germline loops: CDR1 SNHLY, CDR2 FYNNEI. CDR3 sequence: CASRDRISSYEQYF. The CDR3 region has the DNA TGTGCCAGCAGGGACAGAATCAGCTCCTACGAGCAGTACTTC.

This chain uses TRBV6-2 or TRBV6-3 with TRBJ2-4; D is unclear. From germline, CDR1 is MNHEY and CDR2 SVGEGT. V lost 7 bases to trimming and J lost 7 bases, with 17 bases between them. CDR3 length equals 14 residues. The CDR3 region is CASKTSSVRNIQYF. DNA for the CDR3: TGTGCCAGCAAAACCTCGTCGGTTAGGAACATTCAGTACTTC.

The gene calls are TRBV5-5 and TRBJ2-5, with 16 bases fitting TRBD2. This CDR3 comprises 18 residues. Germline CDR1 SGHKS, CDR2 YYEKEE (reference sequence). The V and J ends lost 3 bases and 5 bases, in that order; junction bases with no gene match: 10. The CDR3 region has the DNA TGTGCCAGCAGCTCTGGTGGGACTAGCGGGGGGGCCGGGGAGACCCAGTACTTC. Its protein is CASSSGGTSGGAGETQYF.

The rearrangement links TRBV5-1 to TRBJ2-7; the match to TRBD1 covers 7 bases. This CDR3 has 15 amino acids. The junction had 3 bases not matched to a gene; V was cut back by 0 bases and J by 0 bases. Per germline, CDR1 SGHRS and CDR2 YFSETQ. The CDR3 region is CASSLERDSSYEQYF. CDR3 DNA sequence: TGCGCCAGCAGCTTGGAACGGGACAGCTCCTACGAGCAGTACTTC.

This chain connects TRBV20-1 to TRBJ2-7; TRBD1 aligns across 9 bases. In germline, CDR1 is DFQATT, CDR2 SNEGSKA (reference sequence). The CDR3 length is 14 residues. V lost 5 bases, J lost 3 bases, and 8 bases stayed unmatched. DNA for the CDR3: TGCAGTGCTCCCCCCAGGACAGGGGACTACGAGCAGTACTTC. It yields the protein CSAPPRTGDYEQYF.

This clonotype has only a few counts. The chain carries TRBV30 and TRBJ2-7; D not resolved. Germline V gives CDR1 GTSNPN, CDR2 SVGIG (reference sequence). The CDR3 has 12 amino acids. Trimming pared 0 bases from V and 7 bases from J, leaving 10 bases between. The CDR3 DNA reads TGTGCCTGGAGTGTCGGACCAACAGAGCAGTACTTC. Translated, it gives CAWSVGPTEQYF.

The chain couples TRBV14 to TRBJ2-3, with 8 nucleotides matching TRBD2. The CDR3 covers 15 residues. Germline CDR1 and CDR2: SGHDN and FVKESK. The trim removed 8 bases at V and 5 bases at J, leaving 12 bases unmatched. The DNA for the CDR3 is TGTGCCAGCGGCTTAAGCGGACTAGCCGTAGATACGCAGTATTTT. This sequence encodes CASGLSGLAVDTQYF.

There are a few counts of this clonotype. The V call is TRBV6-2 or TRBV6-3, the J call TRBJ2-2, with 8 nucleotides matching TRBD1. The CDR3 runs to 15 residues. Germline CDR1 reads MNHEY; CDR2 reads SVGEGT. The junction had 2 bases not matched to a gene; V was cut back by 0 bases and J by 5 bases. CDR3 loop: CASSYSGQVTGELFF. CDR3 in DNA: TGTGCCAGCAGTTACTCGGGACAGGTTACCGGGGAGCTGTTTTTT.

This clonotype was seen a handful of times. The chain recombines TRBV10-2 with TRBJ1-6; possible D gene TRBD1, 5 bases. CDR1 is WSHSY and CDR2 is SAAADI in the germline V gene. The CDR3 consists of 14 residues. V gave up 8 bases and J gave up 4 bases, with 12 bases separating them. CDR3 sequence: CASGGSTYNSPLHF. CDR3 nucleotides: TGCGCCAGCGGGGGATCTACGTATAATTCACCCCTCCACTTT.

This clonotype was found a few times. The rearrangement joins TRBV11-3 to TRBJ1-2; 8 bases fit TRBD1. CDR1 is SGHNT and CDR2 is YENEEA in the germline V gene. V lost 6 bases to trimming and J lost 11 bases; unmatched junction nucleotides: 8. The CDR3 runs to 12 residues. This CDR3 reads CASSQQGARYTF. CDR3 coding DNA: TGTGCCAGCAGTCAGCAGGGGGCGAGGTACACCTTC.

Remarks on this clonotype: A read error may produce the germline difference seen at one junction end. This rearrangement joins TRBV6-2 or TRBV6-3 to TRBJ1-1; 8 bases align to TRBD1. CDR1 is MNHEY and CDR2 is SVGEGT in the germline V gene. The CDR3 is made up of 14 amino acids. Here the CDR3 DNA reads TGTGTCAGCAGTGAGGACAGGGCCGTGACTGAAGCTTTCTTT. It codes for CVSSEDRAVTEAFF.

This clonotype showed up just a few times. The V call is TRBV2, the J call TRBJ1-2; D gene unclear. Trimming pared 2 bases from V and 4 bases from J, leaving 11 bases between. Germline V gene lookup returns CDR1 SNHLY and CDR2 FYNNEI. The CDR3 loop spans 14 amino acids. CDR3 nucleotides: TGTGCCAGCAGTGAAATGGGGTTGGCCTATGGCTACACCTTC. As protein: CASSEMGLAYGYTF. Full variable domain (outside the CDR3, taken from reference TRBV2 and TRBJ1-2): EPEVTQTPSHQVTQMGQEVILRCVPISNHLYFYWYRQILGQKVEFLVSFYNNEISEKSEIFDDQFSVERPDGSNFTLKIRSTKLEDSAMYFCASSEMGLAYGYTFGSGTRLTVV.

The chain links TRBV6-2 or TRBV6-3 to TRBJ2-1; 9 positions agree with TRBD2. The CDR3 contains 16 residues. Germline-derived CDR1 and CDR2 are MNHEY and SVGEGT. The ends lost 2 bases at V and 5 bases at J; junction bases unmatched: 7. DNA for the CDR3: TGTGCCAGCAGTTACCCTCTAGCGGGACGAGACAATGAGCAGTTCTTC. This encodes CASSYPLAGRDNEQFF.